This T cell receptor (beta chain) was observed in a study of blood T cell repertoires in COVID-19. TCRdb keeps only in-frame clones here, not all; method: immunoSEQ multiplex PCR. Altogether almost 400,000 clones are present, about 90% being singletons, with the ten largest covering about 1.7%. The V end lost 4 bases, the J end lost 4 bases, and 8 bases lay between the germline ends. Germline V lookup: CDR1 SEHNR, CDR2 FQNEAQ (reference sequence). The CDR3 totals 13 residues. Specimen: PBMCs or T cells enriched from blood (not recorded which). The gene calls are TRBV7-9 and TRBJ1-5; no definite D call. The receptor was isolated from a woman in her thirties who had recovered from COVID-19. CDR3 amino acids: CASSSAGNQPQHF. The DNA of the CDR3 is TGTGCCAGCAGCTCCGCGGGGAATCAGCCCCAGCATTTT. The full variable domain, completed using reference TRBV7-9 and TRBJ1-5, is DTGVSQNPRHKITKRGQNVTFRCDPISEHNRLYWYRQTLGQGPEFLTYFQNEAQLEKSRLLSDRFSAERPKGSFSTLEIQRTEQGDSAMYLCASSSAGNQPQHFGDGTRLSIL.